These 12 T cell receptor beta chains originate from one sample sequenced in a study of blood T cell repertoires in COVID-19 (dated by TCRdb to 2019 to 2021). Library preparation employed the immunoSEQ multiplex PCR assay. TCRdb obtained this table from immuneACCESS and retained in-frame rearrangements with V and J assigned. These tables miss some clones; where compared with another copy, unresolved V genes account for less than half of the shortfall, and the remainder is unexplained. Here the sample has about 190,000 clones; about 80% occur a single time. The ten largest make up 7.8% of the sample. The source material was peripheral blood. The receptors derive from a woman between 55 and 75 years old with COVID-19, enrolled during active disease.

The chain links TRBV10-1 to TRBJ2-1, with 8 bases identical to TRBD1. In germline, CDR1 is WNHNN, CDR2 SYGVQD (reference sequence). CDR3 length: 15 amino acids. V dropped 3 bases and J dropped 4; count of bases not matched to a gene: 5. CDR3 protein: CASSESTGVYNEQFF. Written as DNA, the CDR3 is TGCGCCAGCAGTGAATCGACAGGGGTATACAATGAGCAGTTCTTC.

This chain connects TRBV29-1 to TRBJ1-2; D uncertain. The germline gives CDR1 SQVTM, CDR2 ANQGSEA. The CDR3 totals 13 residues. Between the trimmed V and J ends, which lost 3 bases and 2 bases, there was a span of 10 bases. CDR3 sequence (DNA): TGCAGCGTTGAGCAACAGAACAACTATGGCTACACCTTC. Residues: CSVEQQNNYGYTF.

The chain couples TRBV6-2 or TRBV6-3 to TRBJ1-1, with 7 nucleotides matching TRBD1. CDR1 and CDR2 (germline): MNHEY, SVGEGT. The CDR3 extends over 16 amino acids. V lost 4 bases, J lost 3 bases, and 11 bases stayed unmatched. The CDR3 here is CASSSIPTGRDTEAFF. In DNA, the CDR3 is TGTGCCAGCAGTTCAATCCCGACAGGGAGAGACACTGAAGCTTTCTTT.

The chain has TRBV3-1 (or the pseudogene TRBV3-2) and TRBJ2-7, with a possible D match to TRBD1 (5 bases). This CDR3 contains 18 residues. CDR1 and CDR2 from the germline V gene are LGHDT and YNNKEL (reference sequence). V was shortened by 3 bases and J by 3 bases, with 24 bases between the two germline ends. The CDR3 sequence: CASSQHHKTWGRNYEQYF. The DNA of the CDR3 is TGTGCCAGCAGCCAGCATCATAAAACTTGGGGCCGCAACTACGAGCAGTACTTC.

The rearrangement joins TRBV4-2 to TRBJ2-1, with 7 positions matching TRBD1. Per the germline V gene, CDR1 is LGHNA and CDR2 is YNFKEQ. This CDR3 region has 14 residues. V was clipped by 1 base and J by 5 bases; unmatched bases: 2. CDR3 coding DNA: TGTGCCAGCAGCCAAGTCAGGGGGAACAATGAGCAGTTCTTC. Amino acid sequence: CASSQVRGNNEQFF.

This clone came up once. The chain carries TRBV6-5 and TRBJ1-2; D remains unclear. Germline lookup yields CDR1 MNHEY and CDR2 SVGAGI. The CDR3 consists of 13 residues. Trimming shortened V by 0 bases and J by 4 bases, and 6 bases separated the two germline ends. CDR3 coding DNA: TGTGCCAGCAGTTACTCTGGCGGCTATGGCTACACCTTC. Protein sequence: CASSYSGGYGYTF.

The V call is TRBV9, the J call TRBJ2-3; 9 nucleotides align to TRBD2. V dropped 0 bases and J dropped 7; count of bases not matched to a gene: 6. The germline gives CDR1 SGDLS, CDR2 YYNGEE. CDR3 length: 15 amino acids. In DNA form, the CDR3 reads TGTGCCAGCAGCGTAGGGGCTAGCGGGGAATATACGCAGTATTTT. Its translation: CASSVGASGEYTQYF.

The chain links TRBV7-3 to TRBJ2-1, with 7 nucleotides matching TRBD2. Germline-derived CDR1 and CDR2 are SGHTA and FQGTGA. This CDR3 contains 20 residues. J gave up 3 bases and V 2 bases, and 19 bases lay outside the gene matches. The CDR3 sequence: CASSLRVTAGINSGYNEQFF. CDR3 DNA sequence: TGTGCCAGCAGCTTACGTGTGACAGCGGGAATCAATTCAGGCTACAATGAGCAGTTCTTC. Using reference TRBV7-3 and TRBJ2-1 for the parts outside the CDR3, the full variable domain is GAGVSQTPSNKVTEKGKYVELRCDPISGHTALYWYRQSLGQGPEFLIYFQGTGAADDSGLPNDRFFAVRPEGSVSTLKIQRTERGDSAVYLCASSLRVTAGINSGYNEQFFGPGTRLTVL.

The chain combines TRBV29-1 with TRBJ2-6, with TRBD1 matching 9 bases. Germline CDR1 SQVTM, CDR2 ANQGSEA. The CDR3 sequence is 16 residues long. Trimming removed 6 bases from V and 3 bases from J; junction bases left unmatched: 9. The CDR3 spells CSVKNGTGHGANVLTF. In nucleotides, the CDR3 is TGCAGCGTCAAAAACGGGACAGGGCATGGGGCCAACGTCCTGACTTTC.

The gene calls are TRBV5-5 and TRBJ1-1; no clear D gene. V lost 1 base and J lost 5, with 15 bases in between. The CDR3 is made up of 15 amino acids. Germline V gives CDR1 SGHKS, CDR2 YYEKEE (reference sequence). CDR3 nucleotides: TGTGCCAGCAGCTTGCGAGGTCCCCTCGGTACTGAAGCTTTCTTT. This gives the protein CASSLRGPLGTEAFF.

This clone is a singleton in its sample. This sequence joins TRBV21-1 and TRBJ1-5; the table's D gene call, TRBD1, was not cross checked with the DNA. TRBV21-1 is assigned pseudogene status. The CDR3 totals 14 residues. CDR3: CASSVNRDIQPQHF. CDR3 DNA: TGTGCCAGCAGCGTAAACAGGGACATCCAGCCCCAGCATTTT.

The chain has TRBV28 and TRBJ1-1, with D possibly matching TRBD1 (5 bases). The CDR3 has 14 residues. V lost 5 bases and J lost 7, with 17 bases in between. The germline CDR1 and CDR2 sequences are MDHEN and SYDVKM. CDR3 in amino acids: CASSPSRGVGEAFF. The CDR3 region has the DNA TGTGCCAGCAGTCCCTCTCGGGGGGTTGGTGAAGCTTTCTTT.